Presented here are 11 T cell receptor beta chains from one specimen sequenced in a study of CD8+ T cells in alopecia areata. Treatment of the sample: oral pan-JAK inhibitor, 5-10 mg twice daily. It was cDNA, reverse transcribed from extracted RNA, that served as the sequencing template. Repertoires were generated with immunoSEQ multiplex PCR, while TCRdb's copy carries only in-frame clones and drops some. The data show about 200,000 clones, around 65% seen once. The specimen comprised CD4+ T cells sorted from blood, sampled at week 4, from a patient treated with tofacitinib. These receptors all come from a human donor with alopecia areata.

The CDR3 loop is CASSEANIQYF. The CDR3 nucleotides read TGTGCCAGCAGTGAAGCTAACATTCAGTACTTC. This chain uses TRBV2 with TRBJ2-4; no clear D. The CDR3 spans 11 residues. Per the germline V gene, CDR1 is SNHLY and CDR2 is FYNNEI. Trimming stripped 0 bases from V and 7 bases from J, with 1 base between.

The CDR3 spells CASSERGGRETQYF. Here the CDR3 DNA reads TGTGCCAGCAGTGAAAGGGGGGGCCGCGAGACCCAGTACTTC. The chain employs TRBV25-1 and TRBJ2-5, with TRBD2 as a possible D gene (7 bases). The V end was cut by 2 bases, the J end by 5 bases, with 12 bases between. The CDR3 totals 14 residues. CDR1 MGHDK and CDR2 SYGVNS come from the germline V gene.

CDR3 bases: TGTGCCAGCAGCTTAGCCACCGGGGAGCTGTTTTTT. It yields the protein CASSLATGELFF. The chain employs TRBV7-9 and TRBJ2-2; D gene ambiguous. Germline V gene data show CDR1 as SEHNR and CDR2 as FQNEAQ (reference sequence). The CDR3 contains 12 residues. V shed 0 bases and J shed 4 bases, with 0 bases lying between them.

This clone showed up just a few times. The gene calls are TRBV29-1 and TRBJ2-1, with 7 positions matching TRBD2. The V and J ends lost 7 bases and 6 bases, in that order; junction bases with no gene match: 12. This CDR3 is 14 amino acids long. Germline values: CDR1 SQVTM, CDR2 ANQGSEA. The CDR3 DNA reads TGCAGCGGACGTGAGGCGGGGGACGCCAATGAGCAGTTCTTC. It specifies CSGREAGDANEQFF.

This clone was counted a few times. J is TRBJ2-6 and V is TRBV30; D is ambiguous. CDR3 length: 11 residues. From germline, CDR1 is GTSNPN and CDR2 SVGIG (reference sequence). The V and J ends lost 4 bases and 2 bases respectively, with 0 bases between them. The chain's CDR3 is CAWTGANVLTF. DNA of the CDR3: TGTGCCTGGACTGGGGCCAACGTCCTGACTTTC.

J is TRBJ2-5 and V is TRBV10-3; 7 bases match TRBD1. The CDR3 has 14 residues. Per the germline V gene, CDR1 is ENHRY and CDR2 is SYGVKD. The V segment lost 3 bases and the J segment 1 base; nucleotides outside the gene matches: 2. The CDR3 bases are TGTGCCATCAGTGAAAGGACAGGCCAAGAGACCCAGTACTTC. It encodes CAISERTGQETQYF.

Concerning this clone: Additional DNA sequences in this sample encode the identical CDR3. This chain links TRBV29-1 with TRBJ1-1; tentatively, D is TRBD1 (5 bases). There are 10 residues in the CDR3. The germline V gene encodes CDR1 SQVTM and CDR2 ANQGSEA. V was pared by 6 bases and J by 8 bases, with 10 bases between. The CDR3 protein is CSVRGTEAFF. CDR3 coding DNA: TGCAGCGTACGAGGGACCGAAGCTTTCTTT. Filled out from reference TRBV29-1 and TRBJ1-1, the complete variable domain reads SAVISQKPSRDICQRGTSLTIQCQVDSQVTMMFWYRQQPGQSLTLIATANQGSEATYESGFVIDKFPISRPNLTFSTLTVSNMSPEDSSIYLCSVRGTEAFFGQGTRLTVV.

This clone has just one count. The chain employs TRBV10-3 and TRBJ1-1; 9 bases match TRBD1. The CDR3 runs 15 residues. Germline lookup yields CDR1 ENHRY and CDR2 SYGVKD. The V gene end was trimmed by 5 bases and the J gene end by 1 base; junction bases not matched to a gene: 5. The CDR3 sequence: CAISPDRGSNTEAFF. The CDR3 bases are TGTGCCATCAGTCCGGACAGGGGATCGAACACTGAAGCTTTCTTT.

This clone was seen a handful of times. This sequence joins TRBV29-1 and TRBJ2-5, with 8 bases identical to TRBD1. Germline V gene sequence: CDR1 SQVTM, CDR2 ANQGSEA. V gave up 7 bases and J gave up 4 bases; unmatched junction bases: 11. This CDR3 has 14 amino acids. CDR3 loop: CSAQAQGAGETQYF. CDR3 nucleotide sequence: TGCAGCGCCCAGGCCCAGGGGGCGGGAGAGACCCAGTACTTC.

The CDR3 nucleotides read TGTGCCATCAGGGACTTAGCGGGGGGGGACAATGAGCAGTTCTTC. Translated: CAIRDLAGGDNEQFF. The chain employs TRBV10-3 and TRBJ2-1, with TRBD2 matching 11 bases. Germline values: CDR1 ENHRY, CDR2 SYGVKD. This CDR3 is 15 amino acids long. V was pared by 6 bases and J by 5 bases, with 6 bases of the junction left unmatched.

CDR3 nucleotide sequence: TGCGCCAGCAGGCTGGGCGGTGATAGCAATCAGCCCCAGCATTTT. It translates to CASRLGGDSNQPQHF. The chain recombines TRBV5-1 with TRBJ1-5; D unresolved. This CDR3 is 15 amino acids long. Per the germline V gene, CDR1 is SGHRS and CDR2 is YFSETQ. Trimming removed 5 bases at V and 0 bases at J, with 12 bases between.